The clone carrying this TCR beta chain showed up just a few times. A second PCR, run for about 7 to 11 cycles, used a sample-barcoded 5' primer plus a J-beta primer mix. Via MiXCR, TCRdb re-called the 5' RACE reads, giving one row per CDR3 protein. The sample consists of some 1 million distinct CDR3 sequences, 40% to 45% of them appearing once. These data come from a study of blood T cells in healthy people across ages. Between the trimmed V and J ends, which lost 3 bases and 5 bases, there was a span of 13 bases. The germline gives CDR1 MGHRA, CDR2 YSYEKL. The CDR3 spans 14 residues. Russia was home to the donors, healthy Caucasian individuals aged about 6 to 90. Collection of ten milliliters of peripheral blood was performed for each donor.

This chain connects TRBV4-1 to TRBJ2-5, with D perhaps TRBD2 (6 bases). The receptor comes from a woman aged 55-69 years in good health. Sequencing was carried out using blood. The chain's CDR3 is CASSQGLPGETQYF. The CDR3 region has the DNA TGCGCCAGCAGCCAGGGACTCCCGGGGGAGACCCAGTACTTC.